One sample yielded the 32 T cell receptor beta chains listed below, sequenced in a study of T-cell memory formation after mild COVID-19 (dated by TCRdb to about 2021). The library was generated by 5' RACE. Sequenced on an Illumina NovaSeq 6000. Through fastp at Q25 and MiXCR, TCRdb rebuilt clones from the public reads, retaining in-frame beta chains. One record per CDR3 amino acid sequence lists the most common genes and DNA. The sample data list about 500,000 distinct CDR3 sequences, and roughly 22% of these were observed just once. Under 15% of the sample belongs to the ten largest clones. Sequenced sample: PBMCs or a T cell subset sorted from them (not recorded which). The receptors were gathered from an adult woman who had mild COVID-19 (a few samples of this study predate the infection). The sample titles of this study are shuffled in the database, so cell type and time point are left out; the donor was told from shared clones.

V gene TRBV2 combines with J gene TRBJ2-1; 10 bases fit TRBD2. Losses at the gene ends were 0 bases for V and 5 bases for J; bases not matched to a gene: 1. Per germline, CDR1 SNHLY and CDR2 FYNNEI. The length of the CDR3 is 15 residues. The CDR3 DNA follows: TGTGCCAGCAGTGAAGCACTAGCGGGGAACAATGAGCAGTTCTTC. Its translation is CASSEALAGNNEQFF.

The chain links TRBV19 to TRBJ2-3; TRBD2 might be the D (6 bases). The CDR3 length is 15 residues. Germline assignment: CDR1 LNHDA and CDR2 SQIVND (reference sequence). Trimming pared 7 bases from V and 2 bases from J, leaving 16 bases between. This CDR3 is CASTTGGALTDTQYF. DNA of the CDR3: TGTGCCAGTACTACGGGCGGGGCCCTCACAGATACGCAGTATTTT. The entire variable domain, with the rest obtained from reference TRBV19 and TRBJ2-3, is as follows: DGGITQSPKYLFRKEGQNVTLSCEQNLNHDAMYWYRQDPGQGLRLIYYSQIVNDFQKGDIAEGYSVSREKKESFPLTVTSAQKNPTAFYLCASTTGGALTDTQYFGPGTRLTVL.

This clonotype was seen more than once but under ten times. CDR3 in DNA: TGTGCCAGCAGCGTAGTATCACCTGGCACAGATACGCAGTATTTT. This encodes CASSVVSPGTDTQYF. The V gene is TRBV9, the J gene TRBJ2-3; D gene ambiguous. V lost 0 bases, J lost 1 base, and 9 bases lay in between. CDR1 and CDR2 (germline): SGDLS, YYNGEE. The CDR3 contains 15 residues.

This clonotype appeared many times. The rearrangement joins TRBV4-2 to TRBJ2-1; D not resolved. The germline V gene encodes CDR1 LGHNA and CDR2 YNFKEQ. There are 16 residues in the CDR3. Trimming shortened V by 4 bases and J by 9 bases, and 22 bases separated the two germline ends. The CDR3 region is CASSLVVGPQRGEQFF. The CDR3 coding sequence is TGTGCCAGCAGCCTAGTAGTCGGGCCCCAACGAGGTGAGCAGTTCTTC.

V and J are TRBV7-9 and TRBJ1-1; TRBD1 might be the D (5 bases). The CDR3 is 13 residues long. Germline assignment: CDR1 SEHNR and CDR2 FQNEAQ (reference sequence). V lost 5 bases, J lost 0 bases, and 7 bases lay in between. CDR3 sequence (DNA): TGTGCCAGCAGCGCGGACATGAACACTGAAGCTTTCTTT. Protein product: CASSADMNTEAFF.

The chain recombines TRBV20-1 with TRBJ2-7; 9 positions agree with TRBD2. The CDR3 totals 16 residues. With 3 bases clipped from V and 0 bases from J, the junction kept 9 bases outside the gene matches. The germline gives CDR1 DFQATT, CDR2 SNEGSKA (reference sequence). The CDR3 reads CSASQAGGPRSYEQYF. CDR3 DNA: TGCAGTGCTAGCCAAGCGGGAGGTCCCCGCTCCTACGAGCAGTACTTC.

Here the CDR3 DNA reads TGTGCCAGCAGCCCTGGAGTTGTAGGGGAAGCTTTCTTT. Translating gives CASSPGVVGEAFF. V usage is TRBV11-2 and J usage is TRBJ1-1, with D unresolved. The germline V gene has CDR1 SGHAT and CDR2 FQNNGV. The CDR3 loop spans 13 amino acids. V was shortened by 5 bases and J by 8 bases, with 15 bases between the two germline ends.

The sample holds a few counts of this clonotype. The gene calls are TRBV5-6 and TRBJ2-5; 9 nucleotides agree with TRBD2. The J segment lost 4 bases and the V segment lost 0 bases, leaving 7 bases of the junction unmatched. The CDR3 is 16 amino acids. The V gene's germline CDR1 is SGHDT and CDR2 YYEEEE. The CDR3: CASSLGPSGEGETQYF. CDR3 sequence (DNA): TGTGCCAGCAGCTTGGGCCCTAGCGGGGAGGGAGAGACCCAGTACTTC.

Only a few counts were recorded for this clonotype. The J gene is TRBJ1-2, the V gene TRBV29-1; D is unresolved. V was cut by 3 bases and J by 6 bases, with 11 bases left in between. Per the germline V gene, CDR1 is SQVTM and CDR2 is ANQGSEA. The CDR3 consists of 12 residues. CDR3 residues: CSVDSGFDGYTF. CDR3 DNA: TGCAGCGTTGACAGTGGGTTTGATGGCTACACCTTC.

V is TRBV12-3 or TRBV12-4 and J is TRBJ2-2; TRBD1 agrees at 9 bases. This CDR3 is 14 amino acids long. Trimming cost V 10 bases and J 2 bases; bases outside gene matches: 5. CDR3: CATRDRDNTGELFF. In nucleotides, the CDR3 is TGTGCCACCCGGGACAGGGACAACACCGGGGAGCTGTTTTTT.

The rearrangement joins TRBV29-1 to TRBJ2-2; TRBD1 is a possible D gene (6 bases). Trimming shortened V by 6 bases and J by 0 bases, and 14 bases separated the two germline ends. This CDR3 contains 15 residues. From germline, CDR1 is SQVTM and CDR2 ANQGSEA. The CDR3 region has the DNA TGCAGCGTCCTCCCGACAGGTTCGAACACCGGGGAGCTGTTTTTT. Translation gives CSVLPTGSNTGELFF.

The J gene is TRBJ1-1, the V gene TRBV12-3 or TRBV12-4, with 9 bases that match TRBD1. J was trimmed by 7 bases and V by 3 bases; bases with no gene match: 6. The CDR3 consists of 14 residues. CDR3 residues: CASSFGDRAVEAFF. As DNA, the CDR3 is TGTGCCAGCAGTTTCGGGGACAGGGCTGTTGAAGCTTTCTTT.

The rearrangement links TRBV7-3 to TRBJ2-2; D unclear. Germline lookup yields CDR1 SGHTA and CDR2 FQGTGA. With 5 bases removed from V and 5 bases from J, the gap between germline ends came to 9 bases. The CDR3 sequence is 13 residues long. The CDR3 DNA follows: TGTGCCAGCAGCCAAAAGTTAACCGGGGAGCTGTTTTTT. This gives the protein CASSQKLTGELFF.

This chain joins TRBV7-9 and TRBJ2-1, with a tentative D call TRBD1 (6 bases). V lost 0 bases and J 7 bases, leaving 10 bases between the germline ends. The CDR3 totals 14 residues. Germline CDR1 is SEHNR and CDR2 is FQNEAQ (reference sequence). The CDR3, as DNA: TGTGCCAGCAGCTTAGCGCGGACAGAAAATGAGCAGTTCTTC. The encoded protein is CASSLARTENEQFF.

This clonotype was picked up a small number of times. The rearrangement joins TRBV5-1 to TRBJ2-5; possibly TRBD1 or TRBD2 for D (6 bases each). Germline V lookup: CDR1 SGHRS, CDR2 YFSETQ. V was cut by 5 bases and J by 2 bases, with 13 bases left in between. The CDR3 has 14 residues. The CDR3 DNA sequence: TGCGCCAGCAGTTACGGGGGCCTTCAAGAGACCCAGTACTTC. Amino acid sequence: CASSYGGLQETQYF.

This clonotype appeared many times. The chain uses TRBV15 and TRBJ2-7; maybe TRBD1 (6 bases). V was clipped by 1 base and J by 1 base, with 8 bases between them. The CDR3 spans 14 residues. The germline gives CDR1 LNHNV, CDR2 YYDKDF (reference sequence). CDR3 sequence (DNA): TGTGCCACCAGCAGAGTTCAGGGGTCCTACGAGCAGTACTTC. It yields the protein CATSRVQGSYEQYF. The full variable domain, with the rest looked up from reference TRBV15 and TRBJ2-7, is DAMVIQNPRYQVTQFGKPVTLSCSQTLNHNVMYWYQQKSSQAPKLLFHYYDKDFNNEADTPDNFQSRRPNTSFCFLDIRSPGLGDTAMYLCATSRVQGSYEQYFGPGTRLTVT.

This clonotype has just a few counts. CDR3: CASSMTSGGETQYF. CDR3 in DNA: TGCGCCAGCAGCATGACTAGCGGGGGAGAGACCCAGTACTTC. The chain has TRBV5-1 and TRBJ2-5, with 12 bases fitting TRBD2. After removal of 4 bases from V and 4 bases from J, the junction contained 2 bases not matched to a gene. CDR1 is SGHRS and CDR2 is YFSETQ in the germline V gene. The CDR3 spans 14 residues.

This clonotype was counted only a few times. The genes are TRBV5-1 and TRBJ2-3; D remains ambiguous. This CDR3 has 14 residues. V was pared by 0 bases and J by 7 bases, with 12 bases between. Germline V gene lookup returns CDR1 SGHRS and CDR2 YFSETQ. The DNA for the CDR3 is TGCGCCAGCAGCTTGGATCCCAGCCGCAATACGCAGTATTTT. Translation gives CASSLDPSRNTQYF. Variable domain in full (rest from reference TRBV5-1 and TRBJ2-3): KAGVTQTPRYLIKTRGQQVTLSCSPISGHRSVSWYQQTPGQGLQFLFEYFSETQRNKGNFPGRFSGRQFSNSRSEMNVSTLELGDSALYLCASSLDPSRNTQYFGPGTRLTVL.

The rearrangement uses TRBV12-3 or TRBV12-4 and TRBJ1-2, with a tentative D call TRBD1 (6 bases). The CDR3 runs to 14 residues. Trimming took off 6 bases at V and 3 bases at J, with 14 bases between the two ends. The CDR3 protein is CASRAAGADYGYTF. Written as DNA, the CDR3 is TGTGCCAGCAGGGCCGCGGGGGCGGACTATGGCTACACCTTC.

This clonotype was found a few times. V is TRBV5-6 and J is TRBJ1-4, with D unresolved. Per the germline V gene, CDR1 is SGHDT and CDR2 is YYEEEE. CDR3 length: 15 amino acids. Trimming removed 0 bases at V and 13 bases at J, with 19 bases between. CDR3 protein: CASSLGARTNEGLFF. The CDR3 DNA reads TGTGCCAGCAGCTTGGGTGCCCGAACTAATGAGGGACTGTTTTTT.

V is TRBV7-9 and J is TRBJ2-6; TRBD2 aligns across 8 bases. Germline V gene lookup returns CDR1 SEHNR and CDR2 FQNEAQ (reference sequence). The CDR3 is 15 residues long. V trimming: 5 bases; J trimming: 9 bases; junction bases outside the gene matches: 9. CDR3 DNA sequence: TGTGCCAGCAGCCACCCCGGACTAGCTCACAACGTCCTGACTTTC. This codes for CASSHPGLAHNVLTF.

The CDR3 sequence is CASSHGPGSGELFF. CDR3 DNA: TGCGCCAGCAGCCACGGTCCAGGTTCCGGGGAGCTGTTTTTT. The chain has TRBV4-1 and TRBJ2-2; D not resolved. V lost 3 bases and J lost 6, with 11 bases in between. This CDR3 spans 14 amino acids. CDR1 and CDR2 from the germline V gene are MGHRA and YSYEKL.

This clonotype was seen repeatedly, ten times or more. This sequence joins TRBV12-3 or TRBV12-4 and TRBJ2-5; 7 bases fit TRBD2. This CDR3 is 15 amino acids long. V shed 5 bases and J 4 bases; nucleotides not matched to a gene: 10. The CDR3 loop reads CASSPGLGARETQYF. The CDR3, as DNA: TGTGCCAGCAGTCCCGGACTAGGGGCGAGAGAGACCCAGTACTTC.

This clonotype was observed a few times. The chain has TRBV6-2 or TRBV6-3 and TRBJ2-3; 7 bases fit TRBD2. V shed 4 bases and J 5 bases; nucleotides not matched to a gene: 6. Germline CDR1 MNHEY, CDR2 SVGEGT. The CDR3 has 14 residues. The CDR3 loop is CASSWRGEGDTQYF. The DNA of the CDR3 is TGTGCCAGCAGTTGGAGAGGGGAGGGAGATACGCAGTATTTT.

This clonotype has only a few counts. The gene calls are TRBV20-1 and TRBJ1-3; unclear D gene. V was trimmed by 1 base and J by 4 bases, leaving 11 bases between them. The CDR3 is 14 amino acids. The germline V gene has CDR1 DFQATT and CDR2 SNEGSKA (reference sequence). CDR3 in amino acids: CSARAGRSGNTIYF. The CDR3 bases are TGCAGTGCTAGAGCAGGTCGATCGGGAAACACCATATATTTT.

The chain joins TRBV20-1 to TRBJ2-7; D uncertain. Germline V gene data show CDR1 as DFQATT and CDR2 as SNEGSKA (reference sequence). V was shortened by 3 bases and J by 6 bases, with 15 bases between the two germline ends. The CDR3 extends over 13 amino acids. DNA of the CDR3: TGCAGTGCTAGGTCCGGAGTAGATCTCGAGCAGTACTTC. This encodes CSARSGVDLEQYF.

The chain has TRBV20-1 and TRBJ2-5, with 7 bases matching TRBD2. Per germline, CDR1 DFQATT and CDR2 SNEGSKA (reference sequence). V dropped 0 bases and J dropped 2; count of bases not matched to a gene: 6. This CDR3 has 15 residues. The CDR3 here is CSARDGGRGQETQYF. The CDR3 DNA follows: TGCAGTGCTAGAGATGGGGGGAGGGGTCAAGAGACCCAGTACTTC.

The CDR3 region is CATSDTGTSGRVYNEQFF. For the CDR3, the DNA is TGTGCCACCAGTGACACCGGGACTAGCGGGAGGGTCTACAATGAGCAGTTCTTC. This chain joins TRBV24-1 and TRBJ2-1, with 16 bases that match TRBD2. The V gene end was trimmed by 4 bases and the J gene end by 3 bases; junction bases not matched to a gene: 5. Germline lookup yields CDR1 KGHDR and CDR2 SFDVKD. This CDR3 region has 18 residues.

This clonotype was detected only a few times. This chain uses TRBV30 with TRBJ2-3; the match to TRBD2 covers 7 bases. The CDR3 is 14 residues long. The germline CDR1 and CDR2 sequences are GTSNPN and SVGIG (reference sequence). V was pared by 0 bases and J by 2 bases, with 2 bases of the junction left unmatched. CDR3 bases: TGTGCCTGGAGTGTCGGGGGGACCACAGATACGCAGTATTTT. The encoded protein is CAWSVGGTTDTQYF.

This rearrangement joins TRBV2 to TRBJ1-4; no firm D call. The germline V gene encodes CDR1 SNHLY and CDR2 FYNNEI. Trimming took off 7 bases at V and 7 bases at J, with 4 bases between the two ends. The CDR3 is 10 residues long. The CDR3 protein is CASKVEKLFF. The CDR3 coding sequence is TGTGCCAGCAAAGTTGAAAAACTGTTTTTT. Together with reference TRBV2 and TRBJ1-4, the CDR3 gives the full variable domain: EPEVTQTPSHQVTQMGQEVILRCVPISNHLYFYWYRQILGQKVEFLVSFYNNEISEKSEIFDDQFSVERPDGSNFTLKIRSTKLEDSAMYFCASKVEKLFFGSGTQLSVL.

This clonotype was seen more than once but under ten times. The genes are TRBV11-2 and TRBJ2-5; unclear D gene. Per germline, CDR1 SGHAT and CDR2 FQNNGV. The germline V and J ends were trimmed by 4 bases and 5 bases, with 23 bases remaining between them. The CDR3 has 17 residues. CDR3 in amino acids: CASSSLSPTRTRETQYF. CDR3 bases: TGTGCCAGCAGCTCCCTCTCCCCGACGAGAACCAGGGAGACCCAGTACTTC.

This clonotype was detected many times. The chain combines TRBV24-1 with TRBJ2-3; D gene ambiguous. The CDR3 loop spans 12 amino acids. V lost 4 bases and J lost 2, with 3 bases in between. CDR1 and CDR2 from the germline V gene are KGHDR and SFDVKD. CDR3 in amino acids: CATSELTDTQYF. DNA for the CDR3: TGTGCCACCAGTGAACTCACAGATACGCAGTATTTT.